This is a list of T cell receptor beta chains from one sample in a study of blood T cell repertoires in COVID-19. The assay was immunoSEQ multiplex PCR, and TCRdb's table has in-frame clones only and misses some. The table has around 42,000 clones, about 85% seen once. Sequenced input: peripheral blood. The receptors shown here come from a woman aged 70-85 years in a cohort sampled during active COVID-19. The CDR3 runs from the conserved cysteine through the conserved F or W. Fields, in order: clone size, V gene, D gene, J gene, CDR3 DNA, CDR3 protein. The D gene is left open where the match is weak. Clone size is stated in some rows and not others, as once, few, many or a class when expanded.

abundance: .; v_gene: TRBV27; d_gene: TRBD1; j_gene: TRBJ1-1; CDR3nt: TGTGCCAGCAGTCCTGACAGGGGCCAAACTGAAGCTTTCTTT; CDR3aa: CASSPDRGQTEAFF
abundance: .; v_gene: TRBV2; d_gene: .; j_gene: TRBJ2-6; CDR3nt: TGTGCCAGCAGAAACCGGGACTTCTCTGGGGCCAACGTCCTGACTTTC; CDR3aa: CASRNRDFSGANVLTF
abundance: .; v_gene: TRBV28; d_gene: TRBD2; j_gene: TRBJ2-1; CDR3nt: TGTGCCAGCAGTTTACAAGCGGGAGGTGCCTACAATGAGCAGTTCTTC; CDR3aa: CASSLQAGGAYNEQFF
abundance: few; v_gene: TRBV19; d_gene: .; j_gene: TRBJ1-1; CDR3nt: TGTGCCAGTAACGAGCAGGGGTGGACTGAAGCTTTCTTT; CDR3aa: CASNEQGWTEAFF
abundance: .; v_gene: TRBV18; d_gene: TRBD1; j_gene: TRBJ1-1; CDR3nt: TGTGCCAGCTCTACCGGGACAGGGAACACTGAAGCTTTCTTT; CDR3aa: CASSTGTGNTEAFF
abundance: few; v_gene: TRBV3-1/TRBV3-2; d_gene: .; j_gene: TRBJ2-1; CDR3nt: TGTGCCAGCAGCCAAGATTCCCCCCTCAGCTCCTACAATGAGCAGTTCTTC; CDR3aa: CASSQDSPLSSYNEQFF
abundance: .; v_gene: TRBV5-1; d_gene: TRBD2; j_gene: TRBJ2-7; CDR3nt: TGCGCCAGCAGTGGCGGGAGGACCATCGGGGACGAGCAGTACTTC; CDR3aa: CASSGGRTIGDEQYF
abundance: .; v_gene: TRBV5-1; d_gene: .; j_gene: TRBJ1-5; CDR3nt: TGCGCCAGCAGCCCTGACAGTAGCAATCAGCCCCAGCATTTT; CDR3aa: CASSPDSSNQPQHF
abundance: once; v_gene: TRBV7-6; d_gene: .; j_gene: TRBJ2-1; CDR3nt: TGTGCCAGCAGCTTATACAGGTACAATGAGCAGTTCTTC; CDR3aa: CASSLYRYNEQFF
abundance: .; v_gene: TRBV6-5; d_gene: .; j_gene: TRBJ1-3; CDR3nt: TGTGCCAGCAGTTACTCGATGCAGGGAACTGGAAACACCATATATTTT; CDR3aa: CASSYSMQGTGNTIYF
abundance: .; v_gene: TRBV9; d_gene: TRBD1; j_gene: TRBJ2-1; CDR3nt: TGTGCCAGCAGCTTTCAGGGGGTCGGGGAGCAGTTCTTC; CDR3aa: CASSFQGVGEQFF
abundance: .; v_gene: TRBV24-1; d_gene: .; j_gene: TRBJ2-1; CDR3nt: TGTGCCACCAGTGATTTGGATATCGGAGGGTACAATGAGCAGTTCTTC; CDR3aa: CATSDLDIGGYNEQFF
abundance: .; v_gene: TRBV7-8; d_gene: TRBD2; j_gene: TRBJ2-7; CDR3nt: TGTGCCAGCAGCCTAGGGACTAGCGGGACCTACGAGCAGTACTTC; CDR3aa: CASSLGTSGTYEQYF
abundance: .; v_gene: TRBV29-1; d_gene: TRBD2; j_gene: TRBJ2-3; CDR3nt: TGCAGCGTTGCCGGGACTAGCGGCACAGATACGCAGTATTTT; CDR3aa: CSVAGTSGTDTQYF
abundance: .; v_gene: TRBV7-3; d_gene: .; j_gene: TRBJ1-1; CDR3nt: TGTGCCAGCAGCTTAGAGGTCACCACTGAAGCTTTCTTT; CDR3aa: CASSLEVTTEAFF
abundance: .; v_gene: TRBV7-9; d_gene: TRBD2; j_gene: TRBJ2-2; CDR3nt: TGTGCCAGCAGCCCCCCCAGCGGGAAGAACACCGGGGAGCTGTTTTTT; CDR3aa: CASSPPSGKNTGELFF
abundance: .; v_gene: TRBV4-1; d_gene: .; j_gene: TRBJ2-7; CDR3nt: TGCGCCAGCAGCCAAGATGAGGGAACCGAGCAGTACTTC; CDR3aa: CASSQDEGTEQYF
abundance: .; v_gene: TRBV4-1; d_gene: TRBD2; j_gene: TRBJ2-3; CDR3nt: TGCGCCAGCAGCCAAGAGGGCACAGGACTAGTATCGGATACGCAGTATTTT; CDR3aa: CASSQEGTGLVSDTQYF
abundance: few; v_gene: TRBV19; d_gene: .; j_gene: TRBJ2-7; CDR3nt: TGTGCCAGTAGGGGGACGGGGGAGAGCGAGCAGTACTTC; CDR3aa: CASRGTGESEQYF
abundance: .; v_gene: TRBV19; d_gene: TRBD1; j_gene: TRBJ1-5; CDR3nt: TGTGCCAGTAGCCCGTGGGGGGTTACAGGGGGCGTTCAGCCCCAGCATTTT; CDR3aa: CASSPWGVTGGVQPQHF
abundance: .; v_gene: TRBV19; d_gene: TRBD2; j_gene: TRBJ2-3; CDR3nt: TGTGCCAGTAGTATTGGCCTAGCGGGATTCACAGATACGCAGTATTTT; CDR3aa: CASSIGLAGFTDTQYF
abundance: .; v_gene: TRBV5-8; d_gene: TRBD1; j_gene: TRBJ1-2; CDR3nt: TGTGCCAGCAGCTGGATCCCCGGGACAGGCTATGGCTACACCTTC; CDR3aa: CASSWIPGTGYGYTF
abundance: once; v_gene: TRBV11-2; d_gene: .; j_gene: TRBJ2-2; CDR3nt: TGTGCCAGCAGCAGCACAGGAACCGGGGAGCTGTTTTTT; CDR3aa: CASSSTGTGELFF
abundance: .; v_gene: TRBV24-1; d_gene: TRBD2; j_gene: TRBJ2-5; CDR3nt: TGTGCCACCAGTGAAAAACTAGCGGGAGAGATACAAGAGACCCAGTACTTC; CDR3aa: CATSEKLAGEIQETQYF
abundance: .; v_gene: TRBV5-4; d_gene: TRBD2; j_gene: TRBJ2-1; CDR3nt: TGTGCCAGCAGCCCCGGGACTAGCGGGAGTTATGGGTACAATGAGCAGTTCTTC; CDR3aa: CASSPGTSGSYGYNEQFF
abundance: few; v_gene: TRBV18; d_gene: TRBD2; j_gene: TRBJ2-1; CDR3nt: TGTGCCAGCTCACCACCCGCACTAGCGGGAGTGGGGAATGAGCAGTTCTTC; CDR3aa: CASSPPALAGVGNEQFF
abundance: .; v_gene: TRBV7-9; d_gene: .; j_gene: TRBJ2-5; CDR3nt: TGTGCCAGCAGCGCGGACAGCCAAGAGACCCAGTACTTC; CDR3aa: CASSADSQETQYF
abundance: few; v_gene: TRBV5-1; d_gene: .; j_gene: TRBJ2-7; CDR3nt: TGCGCCAGCAGCCTATGGTACGACTCCTACGAGCAGTACTTC; CDR3aa: CASSLWYDSYEQYF
abundance: .; v_gene: TRBV6-6; d_gene: TRBD2; j_gene: TRBJ2-2; CDR3nt: TGTGCCAGCAGTTACTCACTAGCGGGAGGTGCCGGGGAGCTGTTTTTT; CDR3aa: CASSYSLAGGAGELFF
abundance: .; v_gene: TRBV2; d_gene: TRBD1; j_gene: TRBJ1-1; CDR3nt: TGTGCCAGCAGTGAAGACAGGGGTCGAGGCACTGAAGCTTTCTTT; CDR3aa: CASSEDRGRGTEAFF
abundance: .; v_gene: TRBV2; d_gene: TRBD1; j_gene: TRBJ2-7; CDR3nt: TGTGCCAGCAATGGACAGGGTGGCTCCTACGAGCAGTACTTC; CDR3aa: CASNGQGGSYEQYF
abundance: .; v_gene: TRBV18; d_gene: TRBD1; j_gene: TRBJ2-5; CDR3nt: TGTGCCAGCTCACCTCCACAGGGGGCCCAAGAGACCCAGTACTTC; CDR3aa: CASSPPQGAQETQYF
abundance: .; v_gene: TRBV28; d_gene: .; j_gene: TRBJ2-3; CDR3nt: TGTGCCAGCAGTTTGCGTAGCACAGATACGCAGTATTTT; CDR3aa: CASSLRSTDTQYF
abundance: .; v_gene: TRBV19; d_gene: .; j_gene: TRBJ1-5; CDR3nt: TGTGCCAGTACGCAGTCAGGCATTAGCAATCAGCCCCAGCATTTT; CDR3aa: CASTQSGISNQPQHF
abundance: .; v_gene: TRBV12-3/TRBV12-4; d_gene: .; j_gene: TRBJ1-1; CDR3nt: TGTGCCAGCAGTCCACAGATGAACACTGAAGCTTTCTTT; CDR3aa: CASSPQMNTEAFF
abundance: .; v_gene: TRBV6-5; d_gene: .; j_gene: TRBJ1-2; CDR3nt: TGTGCCAGCAGTTACGACAGGAAGAACTATGGCTACACCTTC; CDR3aa: CASSYDRKNYGYTF
abundance: once; v_gene: TRBV19; d_gene: TRBD2; j_gene: TRBJ2-1; CDR3nt: TGTGCCAGTAGTGTATGGACTAGCGGCTACAATGAGCAGTTCTTC; CDR3aa: CASSVWTSGYNEQFF
abundance: .; v_gene: TRBV28; d_gene: .; j_gene: TRBJ2-1; CDR3nt: TGTGCCAGCAGTTTTCAACAGGGATCCTACAATGAGCAGTTCTTC; CDR3aa: CASSFQQGSYNEQFF
abundance: .; v_gene: TRBV2; d_gene: TRBD1; j_gene: TRBJ1-2; CDR3nt: TGTGCCAGCATGCCTCAGGGGGCGTTTGGCTACACCTTC; CDR3aa: CASMPQGAFGYTF
abundance: few; v_gene: TRBV27; d_gene: TRBD1; j_gene: TRBJ2-5; CDR3nt: TGTGCCAGCAGTTTATCGGGACAGGGGGCGAAACAGTACTTC; CDR3aa: CASSLSGQGAKQYF
abundance: .; v_gene: TRBV19; d_gene: TRBD2; j_gene: TRBJ2-5; CDR3nt: TGTGCCAGTAGTAACGGGAGGGCCTTCGAGACCCAGTACTTC; CDR3aa: CASSNGRAFETQYF
abundance: .; v_gene: TRBV4-3; d_gene: TRBD2; j_gene: TRBJ2-1; CDR3nt: TGCGCCAGCAGCCAAGACCCAGCGGGAGTCTCCTACAATGAGCAGTTCTTC; CDR3aa: CASSQDPAGVSYNEQFF
abundance: .; v_gene: TRBV29-1; d_gene: .; j_gene: TRBJ2-5; CDR3nt: TGCAGCGCCAAAGCCGGGACTGTCCAAGAGACCCAGTACTTC; CDR3aa: CSAKAGTVQETQYF
abundance: .; v_gene: TRBV7-8; d_gene: TRBD2; j_gene: TRBJ2-7; CDR3nt: TGTGCCAGCAGCGCCAGGGAAGCGGGGGCGGGCGAGCAGTACTTC; CDR3aa: CASSAREAGAGEQYF
abundance: .; v_gene: TRBV10-3; d_gene: TRBD2; j_gene: TRBJ2-1; CDR3nt: TGTGCCGTAGCGGGAGAAGTCAATGAGCAGTTCTTC; CDR3aa: CAVAGEVNEQFF
abundance: .; v_gene: TRBV7-8; d_gene: .; j_gene: TRBJ1-2; CDR3nt: TGTGCCAGCAGCTTAGAGTTTGCGAACTATGGCTACACCTTC; CDR3aa: CASSLEFANYGYTF
abundance: .; v_gene: TRBV7-9; d_gene: .; j_gene: TRBJ1-3; CDR3nt: TGTGCCAGCAGCTTAGGGGCACAGGCCTTCTCTGGAAACACCATATATTTT; CDR3aa: CASSLGAQAFSGNTIYF
abundance: .; v_gene: TRBV28; d_gene: TRBD1; j_gene: TRBJ2-7; CDR3nt: TGTGCCAGCAGGATACAGGGGAATTCCTACGAGCAGTACTTC; CDR3aa: CASRIQGNSYEQYF
abundance: .; v_gene: TRBV6-5; d_gene: .; j_gene: TRBJ1-2; CDR3nt: TGTGCCAGCAGTTACGGACCAGGGGCCTATGGCTACACCTTC; CDR3aa: CASSYGPGAYGYTF
abundance: .; v_gene: TRBV6-5; d_gene: .; j_gene: TRBJ1-1; CDR3nt: TGTGCCAGCAGTTTGGAGACAGGGAACACTGAAGCTTTCTTT; CDR3aa: CASSLETGNTEAFF
abundance: .; v_gene: TRBV28; d_gene: TRBD1; j_gene: TRBJ1-1; CDR3nt: TGTGCCAGCAGTCGTGACACAGGGGTTAACACTGAAGCTTTCTTT; CDR3aa: CASSRDTGVNTEAFF
abundance: few; v_gene: TRBV7-9; d_gene: .; j_gene: TRBJ1-5; CDR3nt: TGTGCCAGCAGCCTGCTCGGTAGCAATCAGCCCCAGCATTTT; CDR3aa: CASSLLGSNQPQHF
abundance: .; v_gene: TRBV2; d_gene: TRBD2; j_gene: TRBJ2-5; CDR3nt: TGTGCCAGCAGTGGGGGACTAGCGGGAGCCCAGTACTTC; CDR3aa: CASSGGLAGAQYF
abundance: .; v_gene: TRBV19; d_gene: .; j_gene: TRBJ1-5; CDR3nt: TGTGCCAGTAGTATGCGGGGGAGCAATCAGCCCCAGCATTTT; CDR3aa: CASSMRGSNQPQHF
abundance: .; v_gene: TRBV5-1; d_gene: TRBD2; j_gene: TRBJ2-7; CDR3nt: TGCGCCAGCAGCTTACGAGGAGCGGGAGGGCGTGTTGTCGCTCCGGACGAGCAGTACTTC; CDR3aa: CASSLRGAGGRVVAPDEQYF
abundance: .; v_gene: TRBV10-1; d_gene: TRBD1; j_gene: TRBJ2-2; CDR3nt: TGCGCCAGCAGTGGCCCGGACAGGGGGACCGGGGAGCTGTTTTTT; CDR3aa: CASSGPDRGTGELFF
abundance: .; v_gene: TRBV5-6; d_gene: .; j_gene: TRBJ2-3; CDR3nt: TGTGCCAGCAGCTTTGGCGGGACGGTAAATACGCAGTATTTT; CDR3aa: CASSFGGTVNTQYF